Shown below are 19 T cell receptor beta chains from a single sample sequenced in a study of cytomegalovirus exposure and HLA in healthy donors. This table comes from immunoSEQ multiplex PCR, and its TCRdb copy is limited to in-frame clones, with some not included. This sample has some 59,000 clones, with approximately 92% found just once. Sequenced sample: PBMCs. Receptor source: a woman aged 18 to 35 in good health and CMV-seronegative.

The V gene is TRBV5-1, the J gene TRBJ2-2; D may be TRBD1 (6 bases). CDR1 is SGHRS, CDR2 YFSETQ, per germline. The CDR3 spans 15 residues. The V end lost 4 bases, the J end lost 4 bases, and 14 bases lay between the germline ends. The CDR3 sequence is CASSNTGPLTGELFF. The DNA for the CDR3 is TGCGCCAGCAGCAACACAGGGCCCCTCACCGGGGAGCTGTTTTTT.

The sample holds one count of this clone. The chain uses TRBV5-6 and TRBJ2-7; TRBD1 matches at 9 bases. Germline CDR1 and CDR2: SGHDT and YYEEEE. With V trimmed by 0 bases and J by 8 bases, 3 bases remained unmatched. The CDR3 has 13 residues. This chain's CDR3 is CASSLGTGEKQYF. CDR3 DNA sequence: TGTGCCAGCAGCTTGGGGACAGGGGAGAAGCAGTACTTC.

The CDR3 DNA reads TGTGCCAGCTCACCACCTAGCGGGAGGTACAATGAGCAGTTCTTC. Its protein is CASSPPSGRYNEQFF. V gene TRBV18 combines with J gene TRBJ2-1, with 10 bases fitting TRBD2. The V and J ends lost 0 bases and 4 bases, in that order; junction bases with no gene match: 0. CDR3 size: 15 residues. From germline, CDR1 is KGHSH and CDR2 LQKENI. Full variable domain (rest looked up from reference TRBV18 and TRBJ2-1): NAGVMQNPRHLVRRRGQEARLRCSPMKGHSHVYWYRQLPEEGLKFMVYLQKENIIDESGMPKERFSAEFPKEGPSILRIQQVVRGDSAAYFCASSPPSGRYNEQFFGPGTRLTVL.

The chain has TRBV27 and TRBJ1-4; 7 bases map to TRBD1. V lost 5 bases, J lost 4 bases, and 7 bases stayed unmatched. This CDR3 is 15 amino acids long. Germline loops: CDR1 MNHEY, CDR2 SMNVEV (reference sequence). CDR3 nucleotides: TGTGCCAGCAGTCTTCGACAGGGACTTAATGAAAAACTGTTTTTT. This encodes CASSLRQGLNEKLFF.

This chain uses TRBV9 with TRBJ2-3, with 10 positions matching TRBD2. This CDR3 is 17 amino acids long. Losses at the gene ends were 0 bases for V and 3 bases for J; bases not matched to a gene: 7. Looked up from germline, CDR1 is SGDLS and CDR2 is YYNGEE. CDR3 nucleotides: TGTGCCAGCAGCGTAGATGCTAGCGGGAGTCGTACAGATACGCAGTATTTT. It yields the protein CASSVDASGSRTDTQYF.

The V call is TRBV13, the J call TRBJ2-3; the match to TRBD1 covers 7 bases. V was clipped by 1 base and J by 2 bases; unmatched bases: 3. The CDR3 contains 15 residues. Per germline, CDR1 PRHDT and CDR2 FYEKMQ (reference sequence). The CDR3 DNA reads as TGTGCCAGCAGCTTAGATAGGGGGCCCACAGATACGCAGTATTTT. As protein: CASSLDRGPTDTQYF.

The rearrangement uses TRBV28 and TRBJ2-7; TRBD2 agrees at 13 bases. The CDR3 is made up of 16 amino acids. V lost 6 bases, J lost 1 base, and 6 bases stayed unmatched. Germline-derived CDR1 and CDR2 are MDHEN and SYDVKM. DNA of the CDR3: TGTGCCAGCAGCATGGCGGGACTAGCGGGATCCTACGAGCAGTACTTC. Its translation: CASSMAGLAGSYEQYF.

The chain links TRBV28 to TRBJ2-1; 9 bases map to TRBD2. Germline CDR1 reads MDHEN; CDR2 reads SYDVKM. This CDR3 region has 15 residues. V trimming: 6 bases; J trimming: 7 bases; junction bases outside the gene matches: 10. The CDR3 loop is CASSPPAGGPNEQFF. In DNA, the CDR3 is TGTGCCAGCAGCCCACCGGCGGGAGGGCCAAATGAGCAGTTCTTC.

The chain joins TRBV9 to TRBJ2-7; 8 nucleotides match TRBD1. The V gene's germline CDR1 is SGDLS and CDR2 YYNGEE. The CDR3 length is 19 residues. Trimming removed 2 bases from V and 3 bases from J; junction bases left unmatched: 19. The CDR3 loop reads CASSVPRTSRDRTLYEQYF. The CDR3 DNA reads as TGTGCCAGCAGCGTCCCCCGAACCTCCCGGGACAGGACTCTCTACGAGCAGTACTTC.

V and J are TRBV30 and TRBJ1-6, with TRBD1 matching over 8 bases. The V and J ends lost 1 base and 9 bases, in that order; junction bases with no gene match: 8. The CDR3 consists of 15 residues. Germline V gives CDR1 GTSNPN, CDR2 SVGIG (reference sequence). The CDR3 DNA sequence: TGTGCCTGGAGTGACCTCGGACAGGGAATTTCACCCCTCCACTTT. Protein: CAWSDLGQGISPLHF.

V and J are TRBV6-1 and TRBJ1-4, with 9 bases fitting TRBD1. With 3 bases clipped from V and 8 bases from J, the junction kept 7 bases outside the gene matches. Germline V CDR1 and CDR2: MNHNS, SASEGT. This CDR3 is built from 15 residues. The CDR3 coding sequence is TGTGCCAGCAGTGATACGACAGGGGGTCGCGAAAAACTGTTTTTT. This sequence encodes CASSDTTGGREKLFF.

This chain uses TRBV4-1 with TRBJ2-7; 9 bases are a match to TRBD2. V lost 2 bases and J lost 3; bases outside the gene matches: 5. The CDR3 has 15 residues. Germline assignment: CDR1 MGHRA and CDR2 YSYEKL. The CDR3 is CASSQLAGLNYEQYF. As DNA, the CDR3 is TGCGCCAGCAGCCAACTAGCGGGATTAAACTACGAGCAGTACTTC.

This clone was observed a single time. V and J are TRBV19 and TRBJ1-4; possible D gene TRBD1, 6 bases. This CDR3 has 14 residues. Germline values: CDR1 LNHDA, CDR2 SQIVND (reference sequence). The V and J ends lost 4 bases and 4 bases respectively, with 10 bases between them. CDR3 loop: CASSNQGNNEKLFF. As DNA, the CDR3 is TGTGCCAGTAGTAACCAGGGGAATAATGAAAAACTGTTTTTT.

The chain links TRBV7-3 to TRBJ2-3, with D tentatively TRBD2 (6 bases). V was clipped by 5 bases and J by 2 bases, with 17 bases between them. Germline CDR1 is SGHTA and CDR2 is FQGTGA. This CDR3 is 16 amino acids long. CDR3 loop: CASSATSSLYTDTQYF. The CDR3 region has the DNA TGTGCCAGCAGCGCCACTAGCTCCCTCTACACAGATACGCAGTATTTT.

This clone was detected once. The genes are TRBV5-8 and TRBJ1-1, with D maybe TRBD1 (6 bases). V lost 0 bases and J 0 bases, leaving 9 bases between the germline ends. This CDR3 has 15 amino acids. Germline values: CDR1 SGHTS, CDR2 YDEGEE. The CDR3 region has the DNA TGTGCCAGCAGCTTGGAGGGGGGGATGAACACTGAAGCTTTCTTT. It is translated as CASSLEGGMNTEAFF.

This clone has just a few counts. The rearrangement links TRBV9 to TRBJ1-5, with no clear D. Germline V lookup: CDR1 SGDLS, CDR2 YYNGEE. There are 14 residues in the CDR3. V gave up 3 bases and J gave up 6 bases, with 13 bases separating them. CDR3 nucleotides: TGTGCCAGCAGCGGGGCAGGCACCGGTCAGCCCCAGCATTTT. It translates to CASSGAGTGQPQHF.

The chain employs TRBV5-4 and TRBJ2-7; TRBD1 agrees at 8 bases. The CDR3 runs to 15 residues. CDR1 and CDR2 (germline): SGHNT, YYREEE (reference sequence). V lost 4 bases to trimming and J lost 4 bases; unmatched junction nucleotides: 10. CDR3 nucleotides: TGTGCCAGCAGCAGAACAGGGGGTCTGGGTTACGAGCAGTACTTC. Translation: CASSRTGGLGYEQYF.

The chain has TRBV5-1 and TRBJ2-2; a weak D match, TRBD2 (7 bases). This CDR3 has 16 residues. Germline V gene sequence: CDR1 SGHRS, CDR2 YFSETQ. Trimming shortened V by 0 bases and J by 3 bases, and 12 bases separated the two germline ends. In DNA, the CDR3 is TGCGCCAGCAGCTTGGCGGGGGGCCTCGACACCGGGGAGCTGTTTTTT. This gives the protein CASSLAGGLDTGELFF. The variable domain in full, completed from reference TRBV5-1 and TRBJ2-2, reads KAGVTQTPRYLIKTRGQQVTLSCSPISGHRSVSWYQQTPGQGLQFLFEYFSETQRNKGNFPGRFSGRQFSNSRSEMNVSTLELGDSALYLCASSLAGGLDTGELFFGEGSRLTVL.

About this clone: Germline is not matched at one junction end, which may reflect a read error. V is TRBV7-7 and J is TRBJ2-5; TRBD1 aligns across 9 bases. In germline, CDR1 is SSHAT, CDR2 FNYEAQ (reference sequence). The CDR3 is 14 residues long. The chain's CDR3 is CASSLQGARETQYF. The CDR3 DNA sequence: TGTGCTAGCAGCTTACAGGGGGCAAGGGAGACCCAGTACTTC.